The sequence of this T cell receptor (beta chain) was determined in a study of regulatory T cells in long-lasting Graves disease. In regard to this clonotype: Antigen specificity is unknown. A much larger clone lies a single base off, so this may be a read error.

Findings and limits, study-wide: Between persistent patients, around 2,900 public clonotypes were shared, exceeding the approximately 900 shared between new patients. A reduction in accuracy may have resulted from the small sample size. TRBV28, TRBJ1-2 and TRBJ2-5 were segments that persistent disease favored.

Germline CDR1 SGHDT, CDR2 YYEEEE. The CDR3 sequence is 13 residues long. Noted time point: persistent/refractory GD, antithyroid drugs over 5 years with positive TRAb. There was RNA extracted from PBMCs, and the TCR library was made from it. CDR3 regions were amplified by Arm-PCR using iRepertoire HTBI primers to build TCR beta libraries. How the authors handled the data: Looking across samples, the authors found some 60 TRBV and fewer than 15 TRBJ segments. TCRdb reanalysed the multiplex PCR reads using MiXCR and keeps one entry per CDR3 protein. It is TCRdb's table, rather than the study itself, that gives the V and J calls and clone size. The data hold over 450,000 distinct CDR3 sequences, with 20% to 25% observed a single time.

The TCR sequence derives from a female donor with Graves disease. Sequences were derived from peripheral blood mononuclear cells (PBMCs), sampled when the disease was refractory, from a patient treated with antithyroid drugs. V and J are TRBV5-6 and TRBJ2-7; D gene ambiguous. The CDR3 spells CAGRKFSLYEQYF. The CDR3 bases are TGTGCCGGCAGAAAGTTCAGCCTCTACGAGCAGTACTTC.